Sequencing of this T cell receptor (beta chain) was carried out in a study of T cell responses to AZD1222 COVID-19 vaccine. Points from the study as a whole: Donors were chiefly white British, with a greater number of females, and clonal diversity was perhaps underestimated. Recipients of two AZD1222 doses showed rising Spike-specific TCR breadth and depth.

Trimming removed 7 bases from V and 7 bases from J; junction bases left unmatched: 8. This CDR3 has 14 amino acids. Looked up from germline, CDR1 is MNHEY and CDR2 is SVGAGI. In regard to this clone: The antigen remains unidentified.

Data came from immunoSEQ multiplex PCR; TCRdb stores just in-frame clones and leaves some out. Counted here are nearly 35,000 clones, about nine tenths occurring once; the ten biggest clones make up approximately 11%. The chain combines TRBV6-5 with TRBJ1-4; 8 positions agree with TRBD1. The clonotype was recovered from an adult who received the AZD1222 COVID-19 vaccine. Sequencing used peripheral blood, obtained 28 days after the second AZD1222 dose. CDR3 nucleotides: TGTGCCAGCACCCCTTCAGGGGGCGGTGAAAAACTGTTTTTT. This sequence encodes CASTPSGGGEKLFF.